This T cell receptor beta chain was observed in a study of shared clonotypes between healthy human individuals. The overall study: Plates per donor: three CD4 naive, three CD4 memory, two CD8 naive, one CD8 memory.

General study results and limits: Naive subsets typically showed greater estimated richness than memory subsets. Apart from blood, nothing was sampled; tissue repertoires likely differ.

Trimming left V 4 bases short and J 5 bases short, with 7 bases between. The germline V gene encodes CDR1 MNHEY and CDR2 SMNVEV (reference sequence). The CDR3 is 12 residues long. A 200 ng quantity of DNA, 32,000 or so T cell genomes, went into the sorted-subset replicate PCRs. Libraries were prepared by immunoSEQ multiplex PCR; TCRdb keeps only in-frame clonotypes and omits some of them. The table shows about 1,500,000 clones, with approximately 96% occurring only once. Regarding this clone: Its matching antigen is unknown.

This receptor was identified in a man younger than 45 in good health. The rearrangement uses TRBV27 and TRBJ2-3; D unclear. Sequenced sample: naive CD4+ T cells sorted from blood. Subset: CD45RA+ positively selected. The chain's CDR3 is CASSSIGDTQYF. The CDR3 region has the DNA TGTGCCAGCAGTTCAATTGGAGATACGCAGTATTTT.